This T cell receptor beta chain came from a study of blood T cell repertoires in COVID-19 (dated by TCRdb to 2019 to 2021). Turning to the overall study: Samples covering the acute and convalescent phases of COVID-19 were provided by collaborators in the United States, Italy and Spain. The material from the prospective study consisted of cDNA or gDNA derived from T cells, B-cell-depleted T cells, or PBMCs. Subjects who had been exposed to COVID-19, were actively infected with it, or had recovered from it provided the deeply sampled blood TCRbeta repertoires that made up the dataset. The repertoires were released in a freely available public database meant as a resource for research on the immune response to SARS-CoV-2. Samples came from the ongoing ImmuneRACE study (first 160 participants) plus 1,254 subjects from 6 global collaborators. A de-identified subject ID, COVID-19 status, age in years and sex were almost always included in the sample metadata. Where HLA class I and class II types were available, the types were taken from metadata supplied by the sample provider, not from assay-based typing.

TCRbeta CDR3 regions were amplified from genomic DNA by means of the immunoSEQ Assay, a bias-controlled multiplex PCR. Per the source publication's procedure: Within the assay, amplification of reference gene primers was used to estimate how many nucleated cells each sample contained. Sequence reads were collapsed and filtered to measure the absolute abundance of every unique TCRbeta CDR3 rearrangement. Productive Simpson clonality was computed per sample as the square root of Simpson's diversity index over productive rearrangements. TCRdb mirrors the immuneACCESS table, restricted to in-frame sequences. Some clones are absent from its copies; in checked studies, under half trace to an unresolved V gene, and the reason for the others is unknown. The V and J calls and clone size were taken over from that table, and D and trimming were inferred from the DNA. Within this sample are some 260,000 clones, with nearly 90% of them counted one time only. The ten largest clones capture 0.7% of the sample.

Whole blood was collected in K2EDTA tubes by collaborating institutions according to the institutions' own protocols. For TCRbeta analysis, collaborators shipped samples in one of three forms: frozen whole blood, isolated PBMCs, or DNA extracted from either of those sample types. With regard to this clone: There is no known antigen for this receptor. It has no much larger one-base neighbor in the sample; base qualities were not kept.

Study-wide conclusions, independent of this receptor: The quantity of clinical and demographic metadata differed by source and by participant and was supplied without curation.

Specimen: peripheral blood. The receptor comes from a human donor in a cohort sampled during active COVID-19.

The DNA sequence is given as TGTGCCAGCAGCTACGACAGTACCTACGAGCAGTACTTC. Its amino acids are CASSYDSTYEQYF. The rearranged chain carries TRBV27 and TRBJ2-7; a tentative D call is TRBD1 (5 bases match). From cysteine to phenylalanine, the CDR3 is 13 amino acids long. The DNA shown is the 39-base CDR3, in frame from base 1. The V and J ends are trimmed by 6 bases and 2 bases, leaving 11 bases between them. From the germline V gene (reference sequence), CDR1 is MNHEY and CDR2 is SMNVEV.